The rows below give T cell receptor beta chains drawn from one sample of a study of post-analysis software for immune sequencing data. TCRdb ran MiXCR on the PCR reads and lists one entry per CDR3 protein. The sample yields a few hundred thousand distinct CDR3 sequences, less than 40% seen once. The specimen sequenced was blood. The receptor source for this set is a girl between 10 and 17 years old with multiple sclerosis. Both conserved end residues are part of each CDR3. Fields, in order: J gene, D gene, V gene, clone size, CDR3 length, CDR3 protein, CDR3 DNA. A D gene is named only where the DNA matches it firmly. The size entry is marked missing in some rows and otherwise reads once, few, many or a size class.

TRBJ1-1 | TRBD1 | TRBV5-1 | few | 14 | CASSTGTGGTEAFF | TGCGCCAGCAGCACCGGGACAGGGGGGACTGAAGCTTTCTTT
TRBJ2-7 | TRBD1 | TRBV18 | few | 15 | CASSPPGTGVGEQYF | TGTGCCAGCTCACCACCCGGGACAGGGGTGGGCGAGCAGTACTTC
TRBJ1-1 | . | TRBV29-1 | few | 11 | CSVAADTEAFF | TGCAGCGTCGCCGCAGACACTGAAGCTTTCTTT
TRBJ2-2 | . | TRBV10-3 | few | 12 | CANLRSTGELVF | TGTGCCAACCTTCGGAGCACCGGGGAGCTGGTTTTT
TRBJ2-5 | . | TRBV20-1 | . | 13 | CSARAPTSETQYF | TGCAGTGCTAGAGCCCCTACGTCAGAGACCCAGTACTTC
TRBJ1-2 | TRBD1 | TRBV20-1 | few | 17 | CSARSTRDRGRAYGYTF | TGCAGTGCTAGATCGACGAGGGACAGGGGGCGCGCCTATGGCTACACCTTC
TRBJ2-1 | . | TRBV7-8 | few | 11 | CASSPVIEQFF | TGTGCCAGCAGCCCCGTTATTGAGCAGTTCTTC
TRBJ2-3 | TRBD1 | TRBV18 | . | 18 | CASSPYDRGLGSTDTQYF | TGTGCCAGCTCACCATACGACAGGGGGCTAGGAAGCACAGATACGCAGTATTTT
TRBJ2-7 | . | TRBV20-1 | . | 15 | CSAERLADSEYEQYF | TGCAGTGCCGAACGACTCGCGGACAGTGAATACGAGCAGTACTTC
TRBJ1-1 | . | TRBV20-1 | few | 15 | CSAGPPTVMNTEAFF | TGCAGTGCGGGACCTCCGACAGTTATGAACACTGAAGCTTTCTTT
TRBJ2-7 | . | TRBV2 | . | 11 | CASRGNYEQYF | TGTGCCAGCAGGGGAAACTACGAGCAGTACTTC
TRBJ2-7 | TRBD1 | TRBV10-3 | few | 14 | CAISPGQGAGEQYF | TGTGCCATCAGCCCGGGACAGGGGGCGGGTGAGCAGTACTTC
TRBJ2-3 | . | TRBV14 | . | 13 | CASSHDSPHTQYF | TGTGCCAGCAGCCATGATAGCCCTCATACGCAGTATTTT
TRBJ2-1 | TRBD2 | TRBV6-2/TRBV6-3 | . | 17 | CASSYEGTSGRYNEQFF | TGTGCCAGCAGTTACGAAGGGACTAGCGGGCGTTACAATGAGCAGTTCTTC
TRBJ1-4 | . | TRBV7-3 | . | 13 | CASSLGINEKLFF | TGTGCCAGCAGCTTGGGCATTAATGAAAAACTGTTTTTT
TRBJ2-3 | . | TRBV20-1 | . | 16 | CNARGSGTAGTDTQYF | TGCAATGCTAGAGGATCCGGGACCGCGGGCACAGATACGCAGTATTTT
TRBJ1-2 | . | TRBV6-1 | . | 13 | CASKGEGYYGYTF | TGTGCCAGCAAAGGGGAGGGGTACTATGGCTACACCTTC
TRBJ2-5 | . | TRBV6-2/TRBV6-3 | . | 12 | CASTYSHETQYF | TGTGCCAGCACCTACTCCCACGAGACCCAGTACTTC
TRBJ2-1 | . | TRBV5-1 | few | 13 | CASSLRVGYEQFF | TGCGCCAGCAGCTTAAGAGTTGGCTATGAGCAGTTCTTC
TRBJ1-5 | TRBD1 | TRBV28 | few | 15 | CASSSLTGGNQPQHF | TGTGCCAGCAGTTCCCTGACAGGGGGCAATCAGCCCCAGCATTTT
TRBJ1-1 | . | TRBV7-9 | . | 13 | CASSSQEGTEAFF | TGTGCCAGCAGCTCCCAAGAGGGCACTGAAGCTTTCTTT
TRBJ2-3 | . | TRBV4-1 | . | 18 | CASSQGRRGLFGTDTQYF | TGCGCCAGCAGCCAAGGGCGAAGGGGTCTTTTCGGCACAGATACGCAGTATTTT
TRBJ2-1 | TRBD2 | TRBV20-1 | few | 15 | CSARDRRGGRNEQFF | TGCAGTGCTAGAGATAGGCGGGGGGGCCGGAATGAGCAGTTCTTC
TRBJ2-7 | . | TRBV21-1 | . | 14 | CASILGPHSYEQYF | TGTGCCAGCATATTAGGACCGCACTCCTACGAGCAGTACTTC
TRBJ1-5 | . | TRBV4-3 | few | 15 | CASSQDRFSNQPQHF | TGCGCCAGCAGCCAAGATAGGTTTAGCAATCAGCCCCAGCATTTT
TRBJ2-5 | . | TRBV7-7 | . | 13 | CASGLAGAETQYF | TGTGCTAGCGGTCTCGCAGGGGCAGAGACCCAGTACTTC
TRBJ1-1 | . | TRBV12-3/TRBV12-4 | . | 13 | CASRSSLSPEAFF | TGTGCCAGCAGATCCTCCCTCAGCCCTGAAGCTTTCTTT
TRBJ1-1 | TRBD1 | TRBV6-4 | . | 14 | CASSGTGLNTEAFF | TGTGCCAGCAGTGGGACAGGTTTGAACACTGAAGCTTTCTTT
TRBJ2-7 | . | TRBV29-1 | few | 12 | CSVQLSSYEQYF | TGCAGCGTACAGCTTAGCTCCTACGAGCAGTACTTC
TRBJ2-5 | TRBD1 | TRBV12-3/TRBV12-4 | . | 13 | CASFKGGWKTQYF | TGTGCCAGCTTTAAAGGGGGCTGGAAGACCCAGTACTTC
TRBJ2-7 | . | TRBV20-1 | few | 16 | CSARDTGWTPTYEQYF | TGCAGTGCTAGAGATACGGGTTGGACTCCGACCTACGAGCAGTACTTC
TRBJ1-4 | TRBD1 | TRBV7-8 | . | 15 | CASRDRGRGNEKLFF | TGTGCCAGCAGAGACAGGGGGCGAGGAAATGAAAAACTGTTTTTT
TRBJ2-5 | . | TRBV7-9 | . | 15 | CVSGGGTAQRETQYF | TGTGTCAGCGGAGGGGGGACAGCCCAGAGGGAGACCCAGTACTTC
TRBJ1-6 | TRBD1 | TRBV7-9 | . | 15 | CASSSRDRYNSPLHF | TGTGCCAGCAGCAGCCGGGACAGGTATAATTCACCCCTCCACTTT
TRBJ1-5 | . | TRBV7-3 | few | 15 | CASSTTGTSNQPQHF | TGTGCCAGCAGCACCACCGGGACGAGCAATCAGCCCCAGCATTTT
TRBJ2-3 | TRBD2 | TRBV6-5 | . | 16 | CASSYSPGLGPDTQYF | TGTGCCAGCAGTTACTCACCGGGACTAGGACCAGATACGCAGTATTTT
TRBJ1-5 | . | TRBV6-5 | once | 15 | CASSYSYRPGVTQHF | TGTGCCAGCAGTTACTCGTATCGACCCGGTGTGACCCAGCATTTT
TRBJ2-2 | . | TRBV7-3 | . | 13 | CASSSANTGELFF | TGTGCCAGCAGCTCCGCGAACACCGGGGAGCTGTTTTTT
TRBJ2-7 | . | TRBV27 | . | 14 | CASSTTGTTYEQYF | TGTGCCAGCAGTACGACAGGGACTACCTACGAGCAGTACTTC
TRBJ2-7 | TRBD1 | TRBV29-1 | few | 12 | CSVSGQGYEQYF | TGCAGCGTATCGGGACAGGGCTACGAGCAGTACTTC
TRBJ2-2 | TRBD1 | TRBV5-1 | few | 15 | CASSLSTGGTGELFF | TGCGCCAGCAGCTTGTCGACAGGGGGCACCGGGGAGCTGTTTTTT
TRBJ2-5 | TRBD1 | TRBV5-1 | . | 16 | CASSRRGQGTQETQYF | TGCGCCAGCAGCCGAAGGGGACAGGGGACCCAAGAGACCCAGTACTTC
TRBJ1-1 | . | TRBV6-1 | . | 14 | CASIVRGMNTEAFF | TGTGCCAGCATCGTGCGGGGGATGAACACTGAAGCTTTCTTT
TRBJ2-1 | TRBD1 | TRBV7-9 | few | 17 | CASSPTSGTGRYNEQFF | TGTGCCAGCAGCCCTACCTCCGGGACAGGGAGGTACAATGAGCAGTTCTTC
TRBJ2-7 | TRBD1 | TRBV2 | . | 14 | CASRRGQATYEQYF | TGTGCCAGCAGAAGGGGACAGGCTACCTACGAGCAGTACTTC
TRBJ1-6 | . | TRBV7-2 | . | 14 | CASSRFSSNSPLHF | TGTGCCAGCAGCCGGTTTTCTTCGAATTCACCCCTCCACTTT
TRBJ1-5 | TRBD1 | TRBV4-1 | . | 18 | CASSQVGTGFDSNQPQHF | TGCGCCAGCAGCCAAGTCGGGACAGGGTTTGATAGCAATCAGCCCCAGCATTTT
TRBJ2-6 | . | TRBV29-1 | many | 16 | CSVSRDTDSGANVLTF | TGCAGCGTTAGCCGGGACACGGACTCTGGGGCCAACGTCCTGACTTTC
TRBJ1-1 | . | TRBV7-2 | . | 14 | CASSPGAENTEAFF | TGTGCCAGCAGCCCAGGGGCCGAGAACACTGAAGCTTTCTTT
TRBJ2-3 | . | TRBV5-1 | . | 13 | CASSLGRQDTQYF | TGCGCCAGCAGCTTGGGCCGGCAAGATACGCAGTATTTT
TRBJ2-5 | TRBD1 | TRBV29-1 | many | 14 | CSVRTGDNQETQYF | TGCAGCGTCCGGACAGGGGATAACCAAGAGACCCAGTACTTC